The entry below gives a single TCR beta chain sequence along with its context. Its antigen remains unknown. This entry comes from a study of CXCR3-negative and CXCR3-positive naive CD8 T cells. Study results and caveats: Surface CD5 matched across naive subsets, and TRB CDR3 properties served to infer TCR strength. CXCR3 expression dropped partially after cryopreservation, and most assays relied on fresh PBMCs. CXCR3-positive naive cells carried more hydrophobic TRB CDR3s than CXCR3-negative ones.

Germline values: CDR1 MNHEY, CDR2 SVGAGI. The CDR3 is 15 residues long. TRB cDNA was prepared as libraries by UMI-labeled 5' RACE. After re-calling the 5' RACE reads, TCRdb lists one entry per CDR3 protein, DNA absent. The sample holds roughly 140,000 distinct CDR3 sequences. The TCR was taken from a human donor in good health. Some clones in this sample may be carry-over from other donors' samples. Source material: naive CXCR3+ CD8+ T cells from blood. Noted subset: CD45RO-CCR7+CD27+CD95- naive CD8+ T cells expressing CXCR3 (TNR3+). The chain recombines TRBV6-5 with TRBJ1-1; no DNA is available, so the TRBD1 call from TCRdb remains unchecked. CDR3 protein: CASSKYHRDRTEAFF.